The 16 T cell receptor beta chains in this list originate from one sample, sequenced in a study of chemoradiotherapy in HPV16-positive cancers. Produced via immunoSEQ multiplex PCR; TCRdb's table is partial and in-frame only. The profile shows 25,000 to 30,000 clones, about 94% of them singletons. Sequencing used blood, obtained from a patient who underwent chemoradiotherapy. The receptor source for this set is a human donor with HPV-associated anogenital cancer.

The chain joins TRBV4-3 to TRBJ2-5; 8 nucleotides line up with TRBD1. The CDR3 spans 17 residues. Germline lookup yields CDR1 LGHNA and CDR2 YSLEER. The V segment lost 0 bases and the J segment 4 bases; nucleotides outside the gene matches: 10. The CDR3 nucleotides are TGCGCCAGCAGCCAAGATGGGCGTCAGGGGGCTTTAGAGACCCAGTACTTC. It translates to CASSQDGRQGALETQYF.

The chain has TRBV5-1 and TRBJ2-1, with D possibly being TRBD1 (6 bases). Per the germline V gene, CDR1 is SGHRS and CDR2 is YFSETQ. The CDR3 is 17 amino acids. The V and J ends lost 2 bases and 0 bases respectively, with 15 bases between them. CDR3 sequence: CASSFQDSLSSYNEQFF. The CDR3 bases are TGCGCCAGCAGCTTTCAGGACAGTCTTAGCTCCTACAATGAGCAGTTCTTC.

The V call is TRBV29-1, the J call TRBJ2-2; no definite D call. Trimming stripped 1 base from V and 6 bases from J, with 9 bases between. Germline V gene data show CDR1 as SQVTM and CDR2 as ANQGSEA. CDR3 size: 13 residues. The DNA of the CDR3 is TGCAGCGTTGAAGCTTTCGTCCCCGGGGAGCTGTTTTTT. Its protein product is CSVEAFVPGELFF.

The sample holds one count of this clone. This chain joins TRBV4-2 and TRBJ2-5; 11 nucleotides line up with TRBD2. V was clipped by 6 bases and J by 1 base; unmatched bases: 7. Per the germline V gene, CDR1 is LGHNA and CDR2 is YNFKEQ. The CDR3 covers 16 residues. For the CDR3, the DNA is TGTGCCAGCAGTCCCACTCTAGCGGGGGGCCAAGAGACCCAGTACTTC. Translation gives CASSPTLAGGQETQYF.

This chain joins TRBV7-2 and TRBJ2-7; D is unclear. Germline assignment: CDR1 SGHTA and CDR2 FQGNSA. The CDR3 totals 13 residues. The ends were cut back, 1 base at V and 3 bases at J, with 7 bases in the middle. CDR3 DNA sequence: TGTGCCAGCAGCTTAGGGACCCTCTACGAGCAGTACTTC. Amino acid sequence: CASSLGTLYEQYF. Full variable domain (rest looked up from reference TRBV7-2 and TRBJ2-7): GAGVSQSPSNKVTEKGKDVELRCDPISGHTALYWYRQSLGQGLEFLIYFQGNSAPDKSGLPSDRFSAERTGGSVSTLTIQRTQQEDSAVYLCASSLGTLYEQYFGPGTRLTVT.

The chain employs TRBV19 and TRBJ2-3, with a weak D call TRBD1 (6 bases). The CDR3 loop spans 13 amino acids. The germline V gene has CDR1 LNHDA and CDR2 SQIVND (reference sequence). V was clipped by 9 bases and J by 2 bases, with 12 bases between them. Written as DNA, the CDR3 is TGTGCCAGCACGGACAGCCCCACAGATACGCAGTATTTT. Its protein product is CASTDSPTDTQYF.

This sequence joins TRBV6-5 and TRBJ2-7; weak D call: TRBD2 (7 bases). Between the trimmed V and J ends, which lost 2 bases and 2 bases, there was a span of 13 bases. Germline assignment: CDR1 MNHEY and CDR2 SVGAGI. This CDR3 has 15 residues. In DNA form, the CDR3 reads TGTGCCAGCAGTTACGGAGGGGAGGGGGCCTACGAGCAGTACTTC. It codes for CASSYGGEGAYEQYF.

This clone was found once. The chain couples TRBV2 to TRBJ1-1, with TRBD1 matching 7 bases. Germline-derived CDR1 and CDR2 are SNHLY and FYNNEI. The CDR3 contains 14 residues. Losses at the gene ends were 10 bases for V and 0 bases for J; bases not matched to a gene: 8. CDR3 amino acids: CATMWGQMNTEAFF. CDR3 nucleotides: TGTGCCACGATGTGGGGACAGATGAACACTGAAGCTTTCTTT. Full variable domain (outside the CDR3, taken from reference TRBV2 and TRBJ1-1): EPEVTQTPSHQVTQMGQEVILRCVPISNHLYFYWYRQILGQKVEFLVSFYNNEISEKSEIFDDQFSVERPDGSNFTLKIRSTKLEDSAMYFCATMWGQMNTEAFFGQGTRLTVV.

The table lists this clone with a count of one. This chain joins TRBV15 and TRBJ2-2; D possibly matches TRBD1 or TRBD2 (5 bases each). V was cut by 5 bases and J by 1 base, with 5 bases left in between. The V gene's germline CDR1 is LNHNV and CDR2 YYDKDF (reference sequence). The length of the CDR3 is 13 residues. The DNA for the CDR3 is TGTGCCACCAGCGGGGGGAACACCGGGGAGCTGTTTTTT. Protein sequence: CATSGGNTGELFF.

This rearrangement joins TRBV7-2 to TRBJ1-3, with D possibly being TRBD1 (6 bases). The germline gives CDR1 SGHTA, CDR2 FQGNSA. V was shortened by 2 bases and J by 1 base, with 9 bases between the two germline ends. This CDR3 spans 15 amino acids. The DNA of the CDR3 is TGTGCCAGCAGCTTACAACAGGGATCTGGAAACACCATATATTTT. Amino acid sequence: CASSLQQGSGNTIYF.

The count of this clone is one. The same CDR3 arises from other DNA sequences in this sample as well. The V and J genes are TRBV7-2 and TRBJ2-3; 7 bases agree with TRBD2. Germline V CDR1 and CDR2: SGHTA, FQGNSA. The V gene end was trimmed by 3 bases and the J gene end by 2 bases; junction bases not matched to a gene: 11. The CDR3 runs 17 residues. Here the CDR3 reads CASSLGPSGLTTDTQYF. The DNA of the CDR3 is TGTGCCAGCAGCTTGGGCCCTAGCGGACTTACCACAGATACGCAGTATTTT.

This clone was counted a few times. The rearrangement uses TRBV6-1 and TRBJ1-5, with D uncertain. The V end was cut by 6 bases, the J end by 3 bases, with 12 bases between. The CDR3 has 14 amino acids. Germline V lookup: CDR1 MNHNS, CDR2 SASEGT. CDR3 coding DNA: TGTGCCAGCAGAGGCATAGGGTCCAATCAGCCCCAGCATTTT. Its protein is CASRGIGSNQPQHF.

V and J are TRBV28 and TRBJ2-7, with D possibly TRBD1 on 5 matching bases. Germline V gene sequence: CDR1 MDHEN, CDR2 SYDVKM. The CDR3 contains 15 residues. Trimming cost V 7 bases and J 2 bases, with 18 bases left between them. DNA of the CDR3: TGTGCCAGCATAGTTTCTTCAGGGTCGGCCTACGAGCAGTACTTC. It encodes CASIVSSGSAYEQYF. Full variable domain (outside the CDR3, taken from reference TRBV28 and TRBJ2-7): DVKVTQSSRYLVKRTGEKVFLECVQDMDHENMFWYRQDPGLGLRLIYFSYDVKMKEKGDIPEGYSVSREKKERFSLILESASTNQTSMYLCASIVSSGSAYEQYFGPGTRLTVT.

J is TRBJ2-1 and V is TRBV9; 9 bases align to TRBD1. After removal of 0 bases from V and 6 bases from J, the junction contained 4 bases not matched to a gene. The CDR3 contains 15 residues. The germline CDR1 and CDR2 sequences are SGDLS and YYNGEE. The CDR3 here is CASSVVGQGVNEQFF. The DNA for the CDR3 is TGTGCCAGCAGCGTAGTGGGACAGGGCGTCAATGAGCAGTTCTTC.

The chain links TRBV9 to TRBJ2-3; a possible D gene is TRBD1 (5 bases). The V gene's germline CDR1 is SGDLS and CDR2 YYNGEE. V lost 0 bases and J lost 1, with 9 bases in between. The CDR3 runs to 15 residues. The CDR3: CASSVAQGGTDTQYF. The CDR3 coding sequence is TGTGCCAGCAGCGTAGCTCAGGGCGGCACAGATACGCAGTATTTT.

The rearrangement links TRBV5-5 to TRBJ2-1; 12 nucleotides match TRBD2. CDR1 and CDR2 from the germline V gene are SGHKS and YYEKEE (reference sequence). The CDR3 covers 16 residues. V gave up 0 bases and J gave up 4 bases; unmatched junction bases: 2. CDR3 residues: CASSLALAGGYNEQFF. CDR3 nucleotide sequence: TGTGCCAGCAGCTTGGCACTAGCGGGGGGATACAATGAGCAGTTCTTC.